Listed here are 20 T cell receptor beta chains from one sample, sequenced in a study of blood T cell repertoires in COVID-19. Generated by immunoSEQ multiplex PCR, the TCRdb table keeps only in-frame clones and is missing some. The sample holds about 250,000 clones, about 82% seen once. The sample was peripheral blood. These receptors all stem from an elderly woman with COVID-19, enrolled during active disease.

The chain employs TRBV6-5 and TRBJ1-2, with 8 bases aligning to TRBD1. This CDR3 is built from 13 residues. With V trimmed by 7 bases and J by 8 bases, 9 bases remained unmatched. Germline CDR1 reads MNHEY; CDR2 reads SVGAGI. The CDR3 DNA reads TGTGCCAGCAACAAAGGACAGGGTGACGGCTACACCTTC. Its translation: CASNKGQGDGYTF.

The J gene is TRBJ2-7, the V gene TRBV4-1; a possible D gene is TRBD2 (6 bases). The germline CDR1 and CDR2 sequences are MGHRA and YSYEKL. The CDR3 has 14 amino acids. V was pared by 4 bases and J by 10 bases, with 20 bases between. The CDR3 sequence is CASSPPASRGHQYF. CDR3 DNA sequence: TGCGCCAGCAGCCCCCCCGCGTCGCGGGGCCATCAGTACTTC.

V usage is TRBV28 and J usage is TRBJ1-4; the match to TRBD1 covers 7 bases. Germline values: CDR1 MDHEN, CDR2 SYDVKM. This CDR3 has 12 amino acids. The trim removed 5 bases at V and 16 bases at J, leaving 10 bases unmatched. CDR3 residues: CASSTLGGRTFF. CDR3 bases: TGTGCCAGCAGTACCTTAGGGGGCCGTACGTTTTTT.

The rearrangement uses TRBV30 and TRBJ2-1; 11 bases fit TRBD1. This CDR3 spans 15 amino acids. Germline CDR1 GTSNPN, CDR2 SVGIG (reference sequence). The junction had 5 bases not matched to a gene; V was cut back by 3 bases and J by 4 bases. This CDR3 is CAWSLGQGAYNEQFF. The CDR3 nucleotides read TGTGCCTGGAGCCTCGGACAGGGGGCTTACAATGAGCAGTTCTTC. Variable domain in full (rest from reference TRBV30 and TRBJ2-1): SQTIHQWPATLVQPVGSPLSLECTVEGTSNPNLYWYRQAAGRGLQLLFYSVGIGQISSEVPQNLSASRPQDRQFILSSKKLLLSDSGFYLCAWSLGQGAYNEQFFGPGTRLTVL.

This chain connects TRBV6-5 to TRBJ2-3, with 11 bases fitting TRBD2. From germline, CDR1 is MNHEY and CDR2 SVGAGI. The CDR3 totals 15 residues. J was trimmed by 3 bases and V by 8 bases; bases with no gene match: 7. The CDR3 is CASGRLAGGTDTQYF. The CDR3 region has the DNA TGTGCCAGCGGCCGTCTAGCGGGGGGAACAGATACGCAGTATTTT.

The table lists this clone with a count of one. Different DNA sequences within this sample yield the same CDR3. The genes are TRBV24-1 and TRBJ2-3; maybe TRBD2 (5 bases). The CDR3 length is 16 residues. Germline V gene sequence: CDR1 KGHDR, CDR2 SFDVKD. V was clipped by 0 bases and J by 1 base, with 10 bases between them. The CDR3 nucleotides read TGTGCCACCAGTGATTTGAGGAGCGGCGGCACAGATACGCAGTATTTT. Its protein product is CATSDLRSGGTDTQYF.

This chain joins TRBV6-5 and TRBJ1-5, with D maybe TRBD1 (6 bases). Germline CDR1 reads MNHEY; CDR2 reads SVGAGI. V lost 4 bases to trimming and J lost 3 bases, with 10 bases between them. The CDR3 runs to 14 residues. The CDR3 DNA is TGTGCCAGCAGTTTAGGACAGATCAATCAGCCCCAGCATTTT. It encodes CASSLGQINQPQHF.

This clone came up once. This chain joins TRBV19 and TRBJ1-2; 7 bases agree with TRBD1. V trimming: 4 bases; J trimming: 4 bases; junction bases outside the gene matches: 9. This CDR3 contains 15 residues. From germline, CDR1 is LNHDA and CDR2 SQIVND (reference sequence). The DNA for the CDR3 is TGTGCCAGTAGTAGGTTCGGACAGGAGGGCTATGGCTACACCTTC. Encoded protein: CASSRFGQEGYGYTF.

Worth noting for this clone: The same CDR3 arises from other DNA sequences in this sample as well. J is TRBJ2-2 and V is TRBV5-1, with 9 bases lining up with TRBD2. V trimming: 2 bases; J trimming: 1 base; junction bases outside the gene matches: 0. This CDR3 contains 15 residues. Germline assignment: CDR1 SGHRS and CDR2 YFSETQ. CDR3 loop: CASSLLAGNTGELFF. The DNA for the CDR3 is TGCGCCAGCAGCTTACTAGCGGGGAACACCGGGGAGCTGTTTTTT. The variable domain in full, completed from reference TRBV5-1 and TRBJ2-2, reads KAGVTQTPRYLIKTRGQQVTLSCSPISGHRSVSWYQQTPGQGLQFLFEYFSETQRNKGNFPGRFSGRQFSNSRSEMNVSTLELGDSALYLCASSLLAGNTGELFFGEGSRLTVL.

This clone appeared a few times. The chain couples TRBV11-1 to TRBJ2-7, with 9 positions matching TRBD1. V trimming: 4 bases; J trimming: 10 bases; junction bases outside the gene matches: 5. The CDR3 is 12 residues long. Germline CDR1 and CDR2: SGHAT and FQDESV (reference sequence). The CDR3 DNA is TGTGCCAGCAGCTCGACAGGGGGGAGCCAGTACTTC. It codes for CASSSTGGSQYF. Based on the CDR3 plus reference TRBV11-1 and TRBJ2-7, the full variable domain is EAEVAQSPRYKITEKSQAVAFWCDPISGHATLYWYRQILGQGPELLVQFQDESVVDDSQLPKDRFSAERLKGVDSTLKIQPAELGDSAMYLCASSSTGGSQYFGPGTRLTVT.

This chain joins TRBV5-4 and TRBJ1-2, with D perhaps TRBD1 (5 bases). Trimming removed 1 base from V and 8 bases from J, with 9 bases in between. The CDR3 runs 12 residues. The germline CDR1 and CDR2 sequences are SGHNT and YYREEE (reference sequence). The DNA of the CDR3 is TGTGCCAGCAGCTTGTACCGGGGGGGCTACACCTTC. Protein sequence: CASSLYRGGYTF.

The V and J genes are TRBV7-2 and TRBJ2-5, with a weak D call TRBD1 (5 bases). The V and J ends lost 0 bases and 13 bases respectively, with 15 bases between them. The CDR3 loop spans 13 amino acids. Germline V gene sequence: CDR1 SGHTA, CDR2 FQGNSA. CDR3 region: CASSLALTDPLYF. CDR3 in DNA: TGTGCCAGCAGCTTAGCGCTGACAGACCCCCTGTACTTC.

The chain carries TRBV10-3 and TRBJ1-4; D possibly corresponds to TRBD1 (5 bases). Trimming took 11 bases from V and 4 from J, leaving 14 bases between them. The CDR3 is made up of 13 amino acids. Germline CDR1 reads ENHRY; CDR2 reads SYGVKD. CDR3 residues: CAVQRDFNEKLFF. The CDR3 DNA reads TGTGCCGTCCAAAGGGACTTTAATGAAAAACTGTTTTTT.

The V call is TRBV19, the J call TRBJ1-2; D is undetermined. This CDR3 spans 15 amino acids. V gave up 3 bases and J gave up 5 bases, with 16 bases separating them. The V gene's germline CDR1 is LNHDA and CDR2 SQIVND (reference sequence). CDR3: CASSILTEAPYGYTF. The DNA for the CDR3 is TGTGCCAGTAGTATCCTTACCGAAGCCCCTTATGGCTACACCTTC.

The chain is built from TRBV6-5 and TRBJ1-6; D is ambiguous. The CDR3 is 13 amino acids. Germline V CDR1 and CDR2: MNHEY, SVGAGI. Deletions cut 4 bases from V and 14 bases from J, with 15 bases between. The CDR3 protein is CASSSTLNGALHF. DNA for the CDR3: TGTGCCAGCAGTTCCACCCTAAACGGGGCCCTCCACTTT.

The CDR3 here is CASSLSDYSGNTIYF. CDR3 nucleotide sequence: TGTGCCAGCAGCCTCAGCGATTACTCTGGAAACACCATATATTTT. The chain uses TRBV9 and TRBJ1-3; D not certain. The germline V gene has CDR1 SGDLS and CDR2 YYNGEE. Trimming removed 4 bases from V and 0 bases from J, with 11 bases in between. The CDR3 extends over 15 amino acids.

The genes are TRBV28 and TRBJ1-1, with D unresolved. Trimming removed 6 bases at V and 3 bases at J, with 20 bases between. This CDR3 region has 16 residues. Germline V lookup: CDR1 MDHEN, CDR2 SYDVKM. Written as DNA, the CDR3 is TGTGCCAGCAGCCGTGGAGGTAGCCGGATGGACACTGAAGCTTTCTTT. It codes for CASSRGGSRMDTEAFF.

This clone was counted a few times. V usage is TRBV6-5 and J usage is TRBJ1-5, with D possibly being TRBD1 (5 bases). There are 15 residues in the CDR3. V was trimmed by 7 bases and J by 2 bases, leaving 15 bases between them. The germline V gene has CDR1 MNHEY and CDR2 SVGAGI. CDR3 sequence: CASKAGGIRNQPQHF. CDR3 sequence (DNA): TGTGCCAGCAAAGCGGGGGGGATCCGCAATCAGCCCCAGCATTTT.

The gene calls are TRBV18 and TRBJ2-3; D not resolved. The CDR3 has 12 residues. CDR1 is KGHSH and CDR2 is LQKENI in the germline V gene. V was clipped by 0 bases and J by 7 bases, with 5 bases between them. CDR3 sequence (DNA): TGTGCCAGCTCACCACCAGCAAATACGCAGTATTTT. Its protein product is CASSPPANTQYF.

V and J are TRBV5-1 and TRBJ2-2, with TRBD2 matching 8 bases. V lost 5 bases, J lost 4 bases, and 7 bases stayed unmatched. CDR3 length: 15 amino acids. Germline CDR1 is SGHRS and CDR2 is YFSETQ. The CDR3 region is CASSYSGGPTGELFF. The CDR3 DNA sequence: TGCGCCAGCAGTTATTCGGGGGGGCCCACCGGGGAGCTGTTTTTT.